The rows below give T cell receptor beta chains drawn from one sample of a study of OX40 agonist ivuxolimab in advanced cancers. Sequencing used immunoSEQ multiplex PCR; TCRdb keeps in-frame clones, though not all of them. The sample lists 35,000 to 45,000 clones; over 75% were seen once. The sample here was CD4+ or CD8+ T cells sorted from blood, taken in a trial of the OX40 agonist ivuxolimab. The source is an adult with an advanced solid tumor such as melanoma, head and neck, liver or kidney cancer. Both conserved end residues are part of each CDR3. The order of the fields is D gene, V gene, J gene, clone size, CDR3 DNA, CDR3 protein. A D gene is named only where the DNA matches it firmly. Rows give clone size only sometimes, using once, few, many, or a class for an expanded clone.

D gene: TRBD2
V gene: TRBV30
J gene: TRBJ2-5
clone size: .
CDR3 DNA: TGTGCCTGGAAATCCCGGCGACTAGCGGGGTACCAAGAGACCCAGTACTTC
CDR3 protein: CAWKSRRLAGYQETQYF

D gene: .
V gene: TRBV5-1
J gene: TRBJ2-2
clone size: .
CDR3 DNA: TGCGCCAGCAGCTTGGGTGGGCAACTCGCTAAAGTCGGGGAGCTGTTTTTT
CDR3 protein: CASSLGGQLAKVGELFF

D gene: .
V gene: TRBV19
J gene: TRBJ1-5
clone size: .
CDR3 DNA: TGTGCCAGTAGTACCCAGGGCGGGAAGGATCAGCCCCAGCATTTT
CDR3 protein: CASSTQGGKDQPQHF

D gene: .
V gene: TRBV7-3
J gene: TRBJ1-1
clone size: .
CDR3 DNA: TGTGCCAGCAGCTCGCAGGGTACCACTGAAGCTTTCTTT
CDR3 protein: CASSSQGTTEAFF

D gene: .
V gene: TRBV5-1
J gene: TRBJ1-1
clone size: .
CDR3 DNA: TGCGCCAGCCTCGGGGGGACTGGAAACACTGAAGCTTTCTTT
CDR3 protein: CASLGGTGNTEAFF

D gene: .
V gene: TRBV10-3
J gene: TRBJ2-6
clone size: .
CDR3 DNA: TGTGCCATCAGGGGCGACTCTGGGGCCAACGTCCTGACTTTC
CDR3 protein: CAIRGDSGANVLTF

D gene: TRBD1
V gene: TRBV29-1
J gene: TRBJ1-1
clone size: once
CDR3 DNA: TGCAGCGCTGGACAGGGGGCCACTGAAGCTTTCTTT
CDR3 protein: CSAGQGATEAFF

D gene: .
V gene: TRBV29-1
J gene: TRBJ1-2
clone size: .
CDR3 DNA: TGCAGCGTTGACGGGAAGGGAGGCTACACCTTC
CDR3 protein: CSVDGKGGYTF

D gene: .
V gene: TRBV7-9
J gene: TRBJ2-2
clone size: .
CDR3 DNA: TGTGCCGTTCGCCCCCAGGGGCGCGACACCGGGGAGCTGTTTTTT
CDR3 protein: CAVRPQGRDTGELFF

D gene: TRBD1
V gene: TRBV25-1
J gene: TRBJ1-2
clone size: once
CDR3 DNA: TGTGCCAGCAGTGCCGGAGGGACAGGGGGGCCACGGGGCTACACCTTC
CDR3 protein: CASSAGGTGGPRGYTF

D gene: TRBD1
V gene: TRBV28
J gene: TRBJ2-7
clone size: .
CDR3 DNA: TGTGCCAGCAGTTCGGGACAGAACTACGAGCAGTACTTC
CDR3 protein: CASSSGQNYEQYF

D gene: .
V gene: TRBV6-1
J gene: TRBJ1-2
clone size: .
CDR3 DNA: TGTGCCAGCAGTGAACACTTCGTTTACGGCTACACCTTC
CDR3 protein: CASSEHFVYGYTF

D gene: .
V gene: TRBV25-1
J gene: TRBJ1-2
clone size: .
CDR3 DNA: TGTGCCAGCAGTGAATTAGGGGGGAATGATGGCTACACCTTC
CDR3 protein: CASSELGGNDGYTF

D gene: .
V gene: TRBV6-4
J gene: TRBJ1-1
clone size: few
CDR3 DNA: TGTGCCAGCAGTGAGGAGGAGAATGGGAACACTGAAGCTTTCTTT
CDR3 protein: CASSEEENGNTEAFF

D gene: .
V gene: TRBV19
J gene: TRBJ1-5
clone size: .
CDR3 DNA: TGTGCCAGTAGTACTGTTAAAAATCAGCCCCAGCATTTT
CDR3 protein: CASSTVKNQPQHF